This T cell receptor (beta chain) was identified during a study of identical twins. General study points: While abundant cord blood beta clonotypes carried fewer insertions, memory repertoires showed no such pattern. In zero-insertion analyses, partial confounding could arise from invariant MAIT and iNKT cells.

This clonotype has a handful of counts. Its specificity is unknown. Germline-derived CDR1 and CDR2 are LGHNA and YNFKEQ. V was clipped by 0 bases and J by 9 bases, with 21 bases between them. There are 17 residues in the CDR3. Through template switching, a universal primer site was introduced, and the cDNA contained unique molecular identifiers. TCRdb called the 5' RACE reads again in MiXCR, with one record for every CDR3 protein. There are approximately 1.8 million distinct CDR3 sequences in the sample; less than 35% occur only once, and about 0.27% lies in the top ten. The receptor's source is a newborn girl in good health. The sample taken for sequencing was cord blood. The V call is TRBV4-2, the J call TRBJ1-5, with D perhaps TRBD1 (6 bases). The CDR3 sequence is CASSQDPGGARNLPQHF. DNA for the CDR3: TGTGCCAGCAGCCAAGACCCGGGGGGGGCCCGCAATTTGCCCCAGCATTTT.